This entry concerns a single T cell receptor beta chain. Its antigen is not yet known. No base quality information exists; no much larger clone differs at one position. To sequence the TCRbeta CDR3 region, genomic DNA was isolated from the sorted cells. TCRbeta CDR3 regions were sequenced using the immunoSEQ Assay. TCRdb took over this immuneACCESS table, retaining in-frame rearrangements with V and J assigned. Such tables are incomplete; in checked studies, under half of the missing clones stem from an unresolved V gene, and the remainder is unexplained. The sample table records around 70,000 clones; 85% to 90% of these occur just once. Clones ranked in the top ten supply approximately 10% of the sample. The record originates from a study of OX40 agonist ivuxolimab in advanced cancers. About the study as a whole: Ivuxolimab, which targeted the costimulatory receptor OX40 (CD134), was an agonistic, fully human IgG2 monoclonal antibody. The monotherapy dose-escalation portion (N of about 49 patients) of the phase I ivuxolimab trial is reported in the paper. Intravenous ivuxolimab was administered to patients every 2 weeks at six dose levels: 0.01, 0.1, 0.3, 1.5, 3 and 10 mg/kg. The dose-escalation cohort was 82.7% male with a mean age of about 65 years, ranging from 23 to 79. Patients were allowed to have had prior anti-PD-1, anti-PD-L1 or anti-CTLA-4 therapy, and less than 45% of the dose-escalation patients had previously received checkpoint inhibitors. The purpose of peripheral TCRbeta sequencing was to test whether ivuxolimab changed TCR sequence diversity and led to clonal T-cell expansion. Partial responses occurred in three dose-escalation patients: two with cutaneous melanoma and one with hepatocellular carcinoma. Of the approximately 50 dose-escalation patients, hepatocellular carcinoma was present in about 20, melanoma in approximately 15, renal cell carcinoma in 9 and head and neck cancer in 9.

Patients with autoimmune disease history or receiving systemic immunosuppression were excluded from the trial. Peripheral blood for TCR sequencing was collected from all dose cohorts at baseline, on cycle 4 day 1, and on cycle 7 day 1. The samples were taken from a phase I, first-in-human, multicenter, open-label dose-escalation trial of ivuxolimab. Adults with locally advanced or metastatic melanoma, renal cell carcinoma, hepatocellular carcinoma or head and neck squamous cell carcinoma were enrolled in the trial. Before TCR sequencing, CD4+ and CD8+ T cells were separately sorted from peripheral blood. Looking up the germline V gene yields CDR1 SQVTM and CDR2 ANQGSEA. For this chain, trimming is 8 bases at the V end and 6 bases at the J end, and the number of junction bases without a gene match is 8. The CDR3 spans 13 residues, from the cysteine through the phenylalanine. Only the CDR3 DNA is retained, 39 bases long and in frame from the first base.

General conclusions and limits of the study: After ivuxolimab, expanded clones were on average more numerous among CD8+ T cells than among CD4+ T cells. Partial responders in the 0.1-3.0 mg/kg groups had among the lowest normalized peripheral clonal expansion, especially among CD8+ T cells. Which antigens the clonally expanded peripheral T cells were specific for was not determined. Clonal expansion of both CD4+ and CD8+ blood T cells was observed from baseline to week 6 at doses 0.1 to 3.0 mg/kg. Low levels of normalized T-cell clonal expansion were also shown by some nonresponding patients.

The sample was CD4+ or CD8+ T cells sorted from blood, taken in a trial of the OX40 agonist ivuxolimab. The chain is made from TRBV29-1 and TRBJ2-1, with 9 bases matching TRBD1. This TCR was sampled from an adult with an advanced solid tumor such as melanoma, head and neck, liver or kidney cancer. For the CDR3, the sequence is CSSGQGRGNEQFF. The DNA sequence follows: TGCAGCTCCGGACAGGGGAGGGGCAATGAGCAGTTCTTC.